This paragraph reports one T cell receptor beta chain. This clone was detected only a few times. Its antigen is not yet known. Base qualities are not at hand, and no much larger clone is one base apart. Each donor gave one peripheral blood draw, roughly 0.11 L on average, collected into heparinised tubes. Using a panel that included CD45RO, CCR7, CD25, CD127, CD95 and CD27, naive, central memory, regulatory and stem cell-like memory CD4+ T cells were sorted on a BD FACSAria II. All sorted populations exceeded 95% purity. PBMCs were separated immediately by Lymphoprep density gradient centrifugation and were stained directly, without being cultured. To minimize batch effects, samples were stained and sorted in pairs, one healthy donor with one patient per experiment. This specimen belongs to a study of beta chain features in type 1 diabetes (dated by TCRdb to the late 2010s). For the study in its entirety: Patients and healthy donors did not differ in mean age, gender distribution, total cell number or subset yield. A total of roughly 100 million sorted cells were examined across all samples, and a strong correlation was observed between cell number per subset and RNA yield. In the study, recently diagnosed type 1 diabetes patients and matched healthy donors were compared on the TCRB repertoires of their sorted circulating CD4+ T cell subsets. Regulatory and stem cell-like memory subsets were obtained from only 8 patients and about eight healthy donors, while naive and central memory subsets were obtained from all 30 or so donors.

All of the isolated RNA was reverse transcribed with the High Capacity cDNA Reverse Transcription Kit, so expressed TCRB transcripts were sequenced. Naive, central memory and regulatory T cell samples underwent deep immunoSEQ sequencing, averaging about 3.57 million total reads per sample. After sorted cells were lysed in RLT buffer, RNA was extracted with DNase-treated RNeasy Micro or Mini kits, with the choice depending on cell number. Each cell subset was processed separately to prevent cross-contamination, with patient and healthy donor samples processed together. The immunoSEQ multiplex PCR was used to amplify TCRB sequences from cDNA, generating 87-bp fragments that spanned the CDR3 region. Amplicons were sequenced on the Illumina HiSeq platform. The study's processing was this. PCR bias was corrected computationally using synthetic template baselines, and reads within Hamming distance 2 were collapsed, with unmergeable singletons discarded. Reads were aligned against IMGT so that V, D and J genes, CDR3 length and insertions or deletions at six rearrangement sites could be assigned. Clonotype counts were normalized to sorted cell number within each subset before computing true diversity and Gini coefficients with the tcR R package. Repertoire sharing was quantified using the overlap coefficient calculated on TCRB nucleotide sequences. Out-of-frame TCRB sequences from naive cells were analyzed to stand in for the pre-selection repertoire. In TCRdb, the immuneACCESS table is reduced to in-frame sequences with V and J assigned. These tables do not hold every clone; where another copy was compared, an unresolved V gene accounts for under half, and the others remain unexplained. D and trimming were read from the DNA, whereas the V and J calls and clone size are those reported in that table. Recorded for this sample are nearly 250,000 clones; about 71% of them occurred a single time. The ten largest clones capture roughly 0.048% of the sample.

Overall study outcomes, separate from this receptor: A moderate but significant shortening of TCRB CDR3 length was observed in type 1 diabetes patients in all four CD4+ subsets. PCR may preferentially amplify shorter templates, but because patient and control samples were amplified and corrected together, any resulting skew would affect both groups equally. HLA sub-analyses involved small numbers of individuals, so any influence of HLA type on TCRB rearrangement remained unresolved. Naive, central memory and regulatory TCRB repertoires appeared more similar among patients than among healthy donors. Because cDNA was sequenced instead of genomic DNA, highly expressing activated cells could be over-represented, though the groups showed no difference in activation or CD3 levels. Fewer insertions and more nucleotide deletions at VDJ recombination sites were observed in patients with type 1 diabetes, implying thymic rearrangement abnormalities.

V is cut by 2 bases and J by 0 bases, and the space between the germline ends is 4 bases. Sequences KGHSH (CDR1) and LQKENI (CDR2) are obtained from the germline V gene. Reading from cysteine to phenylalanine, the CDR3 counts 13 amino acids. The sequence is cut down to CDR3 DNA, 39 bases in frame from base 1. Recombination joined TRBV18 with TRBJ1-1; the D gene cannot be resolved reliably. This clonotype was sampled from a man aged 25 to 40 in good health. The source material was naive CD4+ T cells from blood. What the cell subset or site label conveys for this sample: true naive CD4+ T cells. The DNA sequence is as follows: TGTGCCAGCTCACCAGGGATGAACACTGAAGCTTTCTTT. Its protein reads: CASSPGMNTEAFF.